The clone carrying this T cell receptor (beta chain) was seen once. Antigen: not known. The record originates from a study of cytomegalovirus exposure and HLA in healthy donors. Across the study: From some 190 million T cells, an earlier analysis saw around 120 million unique TCR beta sequences.

Study-level results: According to a later analysis, donors in an Asian-associated ancestry cluster reportedly had fewer N-insertions than the roughly 640-donor mean. The authors confirmed in vitro that a few CMV-associated chains were specific for CMV antigens. It emerged from a later analysis that several of the most significant clusters appeared to be linked to common viral pathogens.

The primer mix had 60 Vbeta and 13 Jbeta primers. Assay: immunoSEQ multiplex PCR; the TCRdb copy retains only in-frame clones and omits some. The data hold 200,000 to 250,000 clones, with around 80% observed a single time. V shed 8 bases, J shed 4 bases, and the junction held 12 bases outside the gene matches. The CDR3 loop spans 14 amino acids. Germline CDR1 and CDR2: SQVTM and ANQGSEA. This TCR came from a man younger than 30 in good health and CMV-seronegative. Sequencing was performed on PBMCs. This chain links TRBV29-1 with TRBJ2-7, with TRBD2 matching over 9 bases. CDR3 amino acids: CSPGKAGGRYEQYF. CDR3 nucleotide sequence: TGCAGCCCAGGGAAAGCGGGAGGTCGGTACGAGCAGTACTTC.